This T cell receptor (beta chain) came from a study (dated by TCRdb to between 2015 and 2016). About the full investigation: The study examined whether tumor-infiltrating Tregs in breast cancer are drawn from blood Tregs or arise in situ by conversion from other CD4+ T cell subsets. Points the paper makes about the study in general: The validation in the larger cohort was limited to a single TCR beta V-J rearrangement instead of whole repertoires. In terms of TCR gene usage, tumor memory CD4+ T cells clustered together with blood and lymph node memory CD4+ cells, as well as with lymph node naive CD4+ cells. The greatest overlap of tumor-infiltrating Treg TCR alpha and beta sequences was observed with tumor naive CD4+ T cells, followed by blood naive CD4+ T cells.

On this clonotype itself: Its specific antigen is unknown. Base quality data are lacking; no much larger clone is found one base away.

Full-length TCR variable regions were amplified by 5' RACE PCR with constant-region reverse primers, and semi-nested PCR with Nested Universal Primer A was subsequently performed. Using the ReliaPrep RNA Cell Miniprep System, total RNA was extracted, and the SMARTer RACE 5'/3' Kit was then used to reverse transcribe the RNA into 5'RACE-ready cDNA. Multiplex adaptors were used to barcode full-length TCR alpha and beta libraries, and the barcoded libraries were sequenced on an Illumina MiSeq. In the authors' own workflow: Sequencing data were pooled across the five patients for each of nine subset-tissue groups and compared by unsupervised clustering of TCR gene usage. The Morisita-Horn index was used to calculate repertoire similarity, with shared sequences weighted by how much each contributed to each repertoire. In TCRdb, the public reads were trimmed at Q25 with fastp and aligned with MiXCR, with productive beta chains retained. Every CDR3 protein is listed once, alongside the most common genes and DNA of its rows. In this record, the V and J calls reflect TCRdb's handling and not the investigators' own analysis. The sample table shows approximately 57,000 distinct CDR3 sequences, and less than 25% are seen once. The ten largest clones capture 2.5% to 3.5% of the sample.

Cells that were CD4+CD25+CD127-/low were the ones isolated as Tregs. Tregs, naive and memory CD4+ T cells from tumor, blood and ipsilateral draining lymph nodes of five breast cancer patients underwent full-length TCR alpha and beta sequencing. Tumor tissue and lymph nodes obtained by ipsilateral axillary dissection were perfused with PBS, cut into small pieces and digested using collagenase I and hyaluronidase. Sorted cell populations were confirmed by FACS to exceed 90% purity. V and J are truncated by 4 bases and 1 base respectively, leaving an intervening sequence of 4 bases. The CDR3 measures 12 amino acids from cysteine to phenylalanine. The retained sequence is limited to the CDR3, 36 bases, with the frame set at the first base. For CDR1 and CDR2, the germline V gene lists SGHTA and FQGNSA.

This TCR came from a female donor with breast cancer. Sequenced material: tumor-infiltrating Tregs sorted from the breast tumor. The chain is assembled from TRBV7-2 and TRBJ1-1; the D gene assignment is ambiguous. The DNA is TGTGCCAGCAGCTCCCCGAACACTGAAGCTTTCTTT. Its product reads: CASSSPNTEAFF.